This T cell receptor (beta chain) is from a study of OX40 agonist ivuxolimab in advanced cancers. The wider study: Patients received ivuxolimab, an agonistic anti-OX40 (CD134) antibody. Each dose-escalation patient presented with hepatocellular carcinoma, melanoma, renal cell or head and neck cancer.

Germline CDR1 is KGHSH and CDR2 is LQKENI. Unmatched junction bases numbered 1, after V lost 1 base and J lost 6 bases. This CDR3 has 13 amino acids. Here immunoSEQ multiplex PCR was the method, and the copy in TCRdb shows in-frame clones only, minus some. In the table there are 55,000 to 75,000 clones, around four fifths of which are singletons. Blood was sampled at baseline, cycle 4 day 1, and cycle 7 day 1. This clone has a handful of counts. Here the sequenced sample was CD4+ or CD8+ T cells sorted from blood, taken in a trial of the OX40 agonist ivuxolimab. This TCR derives from an adult with an advanced solid tumor such as melanoma, head and neck, liver or kidney cancer. The rearrangement joins TRBV18 to TRBJ2-7; 9 bases line up with TRBD1. CDR3 loop: CASSPQQGAEQYF. The CDR3 DNA follows: TGTGCCAGCTCACCACAACAGGGGGCCGAGCAGTACTTC.